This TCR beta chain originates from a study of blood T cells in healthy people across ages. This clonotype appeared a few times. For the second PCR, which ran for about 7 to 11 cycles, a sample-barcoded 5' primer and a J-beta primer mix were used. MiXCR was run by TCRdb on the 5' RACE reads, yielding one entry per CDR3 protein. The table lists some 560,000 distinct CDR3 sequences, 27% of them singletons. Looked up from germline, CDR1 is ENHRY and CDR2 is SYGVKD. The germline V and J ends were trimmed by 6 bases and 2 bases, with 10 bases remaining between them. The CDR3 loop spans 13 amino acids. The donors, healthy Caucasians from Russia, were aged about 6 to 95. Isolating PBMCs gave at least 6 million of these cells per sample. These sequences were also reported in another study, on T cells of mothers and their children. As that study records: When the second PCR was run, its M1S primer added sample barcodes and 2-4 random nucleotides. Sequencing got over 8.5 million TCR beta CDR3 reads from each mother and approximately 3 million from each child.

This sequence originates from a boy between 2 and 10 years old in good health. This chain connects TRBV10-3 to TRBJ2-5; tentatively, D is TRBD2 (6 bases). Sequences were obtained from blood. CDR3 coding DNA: TGTGCCATCAGCGGGACTTTACAAGAGACCCAGTACTTC. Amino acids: CAISGTLQETQYF.